This entry lists 19 T cell receptor beta chains sequenced from one sample in a study of shared clonotypes between healthy human individuals. Measured with immunoSEQ multiplex PCR; TCRdb has only the in-frame clones, and not every one. The repertoire holds 950,000 to 1,100,000 clones, with roughly 80% as singletons. The sequenced sample was memory CD4+ T cells sorted from blood. Noted subset: CD45RA-negative fraction. The source of these receptors is a man aged 18 to 30 in good health.

The rearrangement uses TRBV6-1 and TRBJ1-1; perhaps TRBD1 as D (5 bases). CDR3 length equals 13 residues. With 8 bases removed from V and 3 bases from J, the gap between germline ends came to 13 bases. Germline CDR1 MNHNS, CDR2 SASEGT. CDR3 sequence (DNA): TGTGCCAGCCGCGCGGGGGATTACACTGAAGCTTTCTTT. The encoded protein is CASRAGDYTEAFF.

The chain carries TRBV6-1 and TRBJ2-1; TRBD2 agrees at 10 bases. CDR1 is MNHNS and CDR2 is SASEGT in the germline V gene. The CDR3 extends over 15 amino acids. V trimming: 3 bases; J trimming: 10 bases; junction bases outside the gene matches: 9. CDR3: CASSDERGGLEEQFF. As DNA, the CDR3 is TGTGCCAGCAGTGACGAGCGGGGGGGTCTTGAGGAGCAGTTCTTC.

The chain combines TRBV28 with TRBJ2-5, with a possible D match to TRBD2 (6 bases). Trimming pared 6 bases from V and 2 bases from J, leaving 16 bases between. This CDR3 has 15 residues. Looked up from germline, CDR1 is MDHEN and CDR2 is SYDVKM. The CDR3 DNA sequence: TGTGCCAGCAGCAACTTCGGGGGAGTTCAAGAGACCCAGTACTTC. It specifies CASSNFGGVQETQYF.

The J gene is TRBJ1-1, the V gene TRBV27; TRBD1 matches 7 bases. V was clipped by 4 bases and J by 3 bases; unmatched bases: 14. The germline gives CDR1 MNHEY, CDR2 SMNVEV (reference sequence). CDR3 length: 17 residues. CDR3 nucleotide sequence: TGTGCCAGCAGTTGGAATAGGGACAGTTTTATAGACACTGAAGCTTTCTTT. It translates to CASSWNRDSFIDTEAFF.

The V call is TRBV11-2, the J call TRBJ2-7; D call uncertain. Trimming shortened V by 2 bases and J by 0 bases, and 11 bases separated the two germline ends. Germline V gives CDR1 SGHAT, CDR2 FQNNGV. This CDR3 comprises 15 residues. The CDR3 region is CASSLNSAGSYEQYF. DNA of the CDR3: TGTGCCAGCAGCTTAAATTCCGCAGGCTCCTACGAGCAGTACTTC. Complete variable domain (other parts from reference TRBV11-2 and TRBJ2-7): EAGVAQSPRYKIIEKRQSVAFWCNPISGHATLYWYQQILGQGPKLLIQFQNNGVVDDSQLPKDRFSAERLKGVDSTLKIQPAKLEDSAVYLCASSLNSAGSYEQYFGPGTRLTVT.

The V and J genes are TRBV11-1 and TRBJ2-5; 7 bases match TRBD2. CDR1 and CDR2 (germline): SGHAT, FQDESV (reference sequence). Trimming at V came to 0 bases and at J to 1 base, leaving 2 bases not matched to a gene. The CDR3 runs to 15 residues. The CDR3 DNA follows: TGTGCCAGCAGCTTAGCGCCGGGGGGCCAAGAGACCCAGTACTTC. Its protein is CASSLAPGGQETQYF. The variable domain in full, completed from reference TRBV11-1 and TRBJ2-5, reads EAEVAQSPRYKITEKSQAVAFWCDPISGHATLYWYRQILGQGPELLVQFQDESVVDDSQLPKDRFSAERLKGVDSTLKIQPAELGDSAMYLCASSLAPGGQETQYFGPGTRLLVL.

The chain recombines TRBV5-3 with TRBJ1-5, with a possible D match to TRBD1 (6 bases). TRBV5-3 is known as an ORF, though its function is uncertain. CDR3 length equals 16 residues. V lost 1 base and J 6 bases, leaving 17 bases between the germline ends. This CDR3 reads CARSLPQGRIRQPQHF. Here the CDR3 DNA reads TGTGCCAGAAGCTTGCCCCAGGGGCGGATTCGTCAGCCCCAGCATTTT.

The gene calls are TRBV6-1 and TRBJ1-2, with 8 bases fitting TRBD1. The CDR3 has 13 amino acids. The germline CDR1 and CDR2 sequences are MNHNS and SASEGT. V lost 6 bases to trimming and J lost 8 bases; unmatched junction nucleotides: 8. CDR3: CASRGVDRGGYTF. DNA of the CDR3: TGTGCCAGCAGAGGCGTAGACAGGGGCGGCTACACCTTC.

This chain links TRBV28 with TRBJ2-5; perhaps TRBD2 as D (6 bases). Germline CDR1 and CDR2: MDHEN and SYDVKM. This CDR3 comprises 11 residues. Trimming pared 10 bases from V and 5 bases from J, leaving 11 bases between. The CDR3, as DNA: TGTGCCACCTCACGGGGGGAGACCCAGTACTTC. Residues: CATSRGETQYF.

The genes are TRBV7-2 and TRBJ2-7; weak D call: TRBD2 (5 bases). This CDR3 is 15 amino acids long. V was clipped by 4 bases and J by 6 bases, with 19 bases between them. Germline lookup yields CDR1 SGHTA and CDR2 FQGNSA. The CDR3 DNA reads as TGTGCCAGCAGCTCATTGTGGAGGACCGATGGCGAGCAGTACTTC. Encoded protein: CASSSLWRTDGEQYF.

The gene calls are TRBV15 and TRBJ2-1, with D possibly being TRBD2 (7 bases). Germline CDR1 LNHNV, CDR2 YYDKDF (reference sequence). The CDR3 loop spans 16 amino acids. The ends were cut back, 5 bases at V and 9 bases at J, with 23 bases in the middle. The CDR3 sequence: CATSGKRAGGAAEQFF. CDR3 DNA sequence: TGTGCCACCAGCGGGAAACGAGCTGGGGGGGCAGCTGAGCAGTTCTTC.

This chain links TRBV6-4 with TRBJ1-1, with 12 bases lining up with TRBD1. This CDR3 is 19 amino acids long. Germline CDR1 reads MRHNA; CDR2 reads SNTAGT. J was trimmed by 0 bases and V by 10 bases; bases with no gene match: 18. The CDR3 DNA is TGTGCCACCACGACGCCAACCGGGACAGGGGGCAATATGAACACTGAAGCTTTCTTT. It is translated as CATTTPTGTGGNMNTEAFF.

The chain links TRBV11-2 to TRBJ2-5; 10 bases map to TRBD2. The germline V gene has CDR1 SGHAT and CDR2 FQNNGV. CDR3 length equals 18 residues. With V trimmed by 5 bases and J by 0 bases, 12 bases remained unmatched. DNA of the CDR3: TGTGCCAGCAGCCGTGCCCCTAGCGGGAGCCTCGACCAAGAGACCCAGTACTTC. It yields the protein CASSRAPSGSLDQETQYF.

The chain recombines TRBV4-1 with TRBJ2-7, with D perhaps TRBD2 (6 bases). The V end was cut by 4 bases, the J end by 0 bases, with 19 bases between. The CDR3 runs 17 residues. Germline assignment: CDR1 MGHRA and CDR2 YSYEKL. CDR3: CASSRTIAATSSYEQYF. In DNA form, the CDR3 reads TGCGCCAGCAGCCGAACTATAGCGGCTACGAGCTCCTACGAGCAGTACTTC.

This chain joins TRBV30 and TRBJ1-4; TRBD1 aligns across 10 bases. Trimming took 1 base from V and 7 from J; bases not matched to a gene: 3. Germline assignment: CDR1 GTSNPN and CDR2 SVGIG (reference sequence). The CDR3 length is 14 residues. CDR3 loop: CAWSGTGGSEKLFF. The DNA for the CDR3 is TGTGCCTGGAGTGGGACAGGGGGATCTGAAAAACTGTTTTTT.

The chain employs TRBV7-3 and TRBJ2-5; the D gene is possibly TRBD1 (6 bases). V shed 5 bases and J shed 5 bases, with 12 bases lying between them. CDR1 and CDR2 (germline): SGHTA, FQGTGA. The CDR3 spans 13 residues. The CDR3 is CASSIYRDETQYF. CDR3 DNA sequence: TGTGCCAGCAGCATTTACAGGGACGAGACCCAGTACTTC.

The chain's CDR3 is CASIIPYMGQGGRGEQYF. For the CDR3, the DNA is TGCGCCAGCATTATCCCCTACATGGGGCAGGGGGGTAGGGGCGAGCAGTACTTC. V and J are TRBV10-1 and TRBJ2-7; D perhaps matches TRBD1 (7 bases). CDR3 length: 18 amino acids. Trimming removed 7 bases from V and 6 bases from J, with 31 bases in between. Germline lookup yields CDR1 WNHNN and CDR2 SYGVQD (reference sequence).

The rearrangement joins TRBV5-1 to TRBJ1-4; 8 positions agree with TRBD1. The trim removed 0 bases at V and 7 bases at J, leaving 8 bases unmatched. The germline V gene has CDR1 SGHRS and CDR2 YFSETQ. The CDR3 spans 16 residues. The DNA of the CDR3 is TGCGCCAGCAGCTTGGCAGGGGGCGGTTTGGCTGAAAAACTGTTTTTT. It encodes CASSLAGGGLAEKLFF.

The V call is TRBV19, the J call TRBJ2-1; D unclear. Trimming left V 7 bases short and J 5 bases short, with 12 bases between. This CDR3 is 13 amino acids long. Germline CDR1 LNHDA, CDR2 SQIVND (reference sequence). The CDR3 nucleotides read TGTGCCAGTAAATCTAACCTTAACAATGAGCAGTTCTTC. This sequence encodes CASKSNLNNEQFF.